These 24 T cell receptor beta chains were sequenced from one sample in a study of T cell changes during pregnancy in multiple sclerosis (dated by TCRdb to between 2019 and 2020). The receptor library was made with the immunoSEQ multiplex PCR assay. TCRdb took this table from immuneACCESS and kept in-frame rearrangements with V and J called. Such tables lack part of the clones; where checked against another copy, unresolved V genes explain under half of the gap, and the rest is unexplained. Across this sample there are 20,000 to 30,000 clones, with around nine tenths seen only once. The ten largest clones add up to around 0.97% of the sample. The material sequenced was CD4+ T cells from peripheral blood mononuclear cells, taken in the second trimester of pregnancy. Receptor source: a female donor in good health, enrolled as a control in a pregnancy study.

This rearrangement joins TRBV6-5 to TRBJ2-5, with unresolved D. V lost 11 bases, J lost 5 bases, and 9 bases lay in between. This CDR3 is built from 10 residues. Per germline, CDR1 MNHEY and CDR2 SVGAGI. The CDR3 region is CADRGETQYF. In nucleotides, the CDR3 is TGTGCCGATAGAGGTGAGACCCAGTACTTC.

This chain links TRBV18 with TRBJ2-2; TRBD2 aligns across 10 bases. The V gene's germline CDR1 is KGHSH and CDR2 LQKENI. J gave up 7 bases and V 1 base, and 6 bases lay outside the gene matches. The CDR3 has 16 residues. The CDR3 reads CASSPRSGGALGELFF. The CDR3 region has the DNA TGTGCCAGCTCACCACGGAGCGGGGGGGCCCTCGGGGAGCTGTTTTTT. Full variable domain (remainder filled in from reference TRBV18 and TRBJ2-2): NAGVMQNPRHLVRRRGQEARLRCSPMKGHSHVYWYRQLPEEGLKFMVYLQKENIIDESGMPKERFSAEFPKEGPSILRIQQVVRGDSAAYFCASSPRSGGALGELFFGEGSRLTVL.

This clone has only one observation. The CDR3 nucleotides read TGTGCCAGCAGCCCGGCAGGCTGGTGGCCCCAGCATTTT. Translating it yields CASSPAGWWPQHF. The chain is built from TRBV28 and TRBJ1-5; D uncertain. Trimming stripped 6 bases from V and 9 bases from J, with 15 bases between. CDR3 length: 13 residues. Germline CDR1 reads MDHEN; CDR2 reads SYDVKM.

V and J are TRBV13 and TRBJ1-1; no reliable D call. The CDR3 is 16 amino acids. Per germline, CDR1 PRHDT and CDR2 FYEKMQ (reference sequence). Trimming stripped 1 base from V and 2 bases from J, with 14 bases between. The CDR3 DNA reads as TGTGCCAGCAGCTTAGTCGGCTGGGCGGGTAACACTGAAGCTTTCTTT. This codes for CASSLVGWAGNTEAFF. Together with reference TRBV13 and TRBJ1-1, the CDR3 gives the full variable domain: AAGVIQSPRHLIKEKRETATLKCYPIPRHDTVYWYQQGPGQDPQFLISFYEKMQSDKGSIPDRFSAQQFSDYHSELNMSSLELGDSALYFCASSLVGWAGNTEAFFGQGTRLTVV.

This clone was observed once. The rearrangement links TRBV7-6 to TRBJ2-2; 11 nucleotides line up with TRBD1. Germline-derived CDR1 and CDR2 are SGHVS and FNYEAQ. The V segment lost 1 base and the J segment 0 bases; nucleotides outside the gene matches: 4. This CDR3 has 18 amino acids. The CDR3 DNA reads TGTGCCAGCAGCTTAGGTGGGGGACAGGGGGCGAACACCGGGGAGCTGTTTTTT. It codes for CASSLGGGQGANTGELFF.

The rearrangement uses TRBV2 and TRBJ2-1; 9 bases are a match to TRBD2. V lost 6 bases and J lost 4; bases outside the gene matches: 4. CDR1 and CDR2 from the germline V gene are SNHLY and FYNNEI. The CDR3 has 14 residues. CDR3 bases: TGTGCCAGCAGGCTAGCGGGGATGTACAATGAGCAGTTCTTC. Protein product: CASRLAGMYNEQFF.

V usage is TRBV6-6 and J usage is TRBJ2-7, with D perhaps TRBD1 (5 bases). The CDR3 spans 13 residues. Germline lookup yields CDR1 MNHNY and CDR2 SVGAGI (reference sequence). With 4 bases removed from V and 6 bases from J, the gap between germline ends came to 13 bases. The CDR3 is CASSSSRVGEQYF. In DNA form, the CDR3 reads TGTGCCAGCAGTTCCTCCAGGGTGGGCGAGCAGTACTTC.

The rearrangement links TRBV5-6 to TRBJ1-2, with TRBD1 as a possible D gene (6 bases). Trimming pared 4 bases from V and 0 bases from J, leaving 7 bases between. This CDR3 contains 13 residues. Germline CDR1 and CDR2: SGHDT and YYEEEE. The CDR3 DNA sequence: TGTGCCAGCAGCCCAGGGGCTAACTATGGCTACACCTTC. Its protein product is CASSPGANYGYTF.

The chain carries TRBV23-1 and TRBJ2-5; D possibly corresponds to TRBD2 (5 bases). TRBV23-1 is an ORF, and what it does is uncertain. V dropped 6 bases and J dropped 5 bases, with 16 bases sitting between them. The CDR3 sequence is 14 residues long. The CDR3 sequence: CASRPGRALETQYF. The DNA for the CDR3 is TGCGCCAGCAGGCCGGGAAGGGCCCTGGAGACCCAGTACTTC.

The chain is built from TRBV25-1 and TRBJ1-2; D ambiguous. Trimming left V 6 bases short and J 6 bases short, with 14 bases between. This CDR3 comprises 13 residues. In germline, CDR1 is MGHDK, CDR2 SYGVNS. Here the CDR3 DNA reads TGTGCCAGCAGCCCAGGCTGGGCTGATGGCTACACCTTC. Translated: CASSPGWADGYTF.

V and J are TRBV2 and TRBJ1-1; D gene ambiguous. The CDR3 has 15 residues. The V gene's germline CDR1 is SNHLY and CDR2 FYNNEI. Between the trimmed V and J ends, which lost 7 bases and 0 bases, there was a span of 15 bases. The CDR3 protein is CASTLANPVNTEAFF. In DNA, the CDR3 is TGTGCCAGCACCTTGGCCAATCCCGTGAACACTGAAGCTTTCTTT. Drawing the rest from reference TRBV2 and TRBJ1-1, the complete variable domain is EPEVTQTPSHQVTQMGQEVILRCVPISNHLYFYWYRQILGQKVEFLVSFYNNEISEKSEIFDDQFSVERPDGSNFTLKIRSTKLEDSAMYFCASTLANPVNTEAFFGQGTRLTVV.

This clone was counted once. The chain has TRBV28 and TRBJ1-4, with a possible D match to TRBD1 (6 bases). CDR1 MDHEN and CDR2 SYDVKM come from the germline V gene. CDR3 size: 14 residues. V shed 6 bases and J shed 7 bases, with 15 bases lying between them. The CDR3 reads CASRDRGGFEKLFF. The DNA for the CDR3 is TGTGCCAGCAGAGATAGGGGGGGTTTTGAAAAACTGTTTTTT.

The rearrangement joins TRBV4-1 to TRBJ2-1, with 8 bases lining up with TRBD2. CDR3 length: 13 residues. Germline CDR1 reads MGHRA; CDR2 reads YSYEKL. V lost 4 bases to trimming and J lost 14 bases; unmatched junction nucleotides: 10. The CDR3 is CASSLLPGGGKFF. The CDR3 DNA sequence: TGCGCCAGCAGCCTACTTCCGGGGGGGGGAAAGTTCTTC.

The chain employs TRBV13 and TRBJ2-1, with a possible D match to TRBD2 (6 bases). The CDR3 contains 13 residues. The ends were cut back, 2 bases at V and 16 bases at J, with 18 bases in the middle. Germline V gives CDR1 PRHDT, CDR2 FYEKMQ (reference sequence). CDR3: CASSLSRGTPSFF. The CDR3 DNA reads as TGTGCCAGCAGCTTATCCCGCGGGACCCCAAGTTTCTTC.

This chain joins TRBV7-7 and TRBJ1-1; 7 bases map to TRBD1. Germline V gene lookup returns CDR1 SSHAT and CDR2 FNYEAQ (reference sequence). CDR3 size: 16 residues. V was clipped by 5 bases and J by 0 bases; unmatched bases: 9. This chain's CDR3 is CASSPNRGDMNTEAFF. In DNA, the CDR3 is TGTGCCAGCAGCCCGAACAGGGGAGATATGAACACTGAAGCTTTCTTT.

V and J are TRBV10-3 and TRBJ2-6; tentatively, D is TRBD2 (6 bases). The CDR3 spans 16 residues. The V end was cut by 4 bases, the J end by 3 bases, with 13 bases between. Germline-derived CDR1 and CDR2 are ENHRY and SYGVKD. The CDR3 reads CAISGGEYGGANVLTF. CDR3 DNA sequence: TGTGCCATCAGTGGGGGGGAGTACGGTGGGGCCAACGTCCTGACTTTC.

The rearrangement links TRBV7-2 to TRBJ2-5, with 11 positions matching TRBD2. The CDR3 loop spans 18 amino acids. Per germline, CDR1 SGHTA and CDR2 FQGNSA. V lost 1 base and J lost 2; bases outside the gene matches: 9. CDR3 protein: CASSLVLVGTSGQETQYF. In nucleotides, the CDR3 is TGTGCCAGCAGCTTAGTGTTGGTCGGGACTAGCGGACAAGAGACCCAGTACTTC.

The V call is TRBV7-6, the J call TRBJ1-5; the D is unclear. Germline V gene sequence: CDR1 SGHVS, CDR2 FNYEAQ. This CDR3 comprises 13 residues. Trimming took 5 bases from V and 13 from J, leaving 18 bases between them. This chain's CDR3 is CASSQIITAPQHF. In DNA form, the CDR3 reads TGTGCCAGCAGCCAAATAATTACTGCTCCGCAGCATTTT. Combining the CDR3 with reference TRBV7-6 and TRBJ1-5 gives the whole variable domain GAGVSQSPRYKVTKRGQDVALRCDPISGHVSLYWYRQALGQGPEFLTYFNYEAQQDKSGLPNDRFSAERPEGSISTLTIQRTEQRDSAMYRCASSQIITAPQHFGDGTRLSIL.

The genes are TRBV7-3 and TRBJ2-3, with D perhaps matching TRBD2 (6 bases). V lost 2 bases, J lost 4 bases, and 31 bases lay in between. This CDR3 has 21 amino acids. CDR1 SGHTA and CDR2 FQGTGA come from the germline V gene. CDR3 bases: TGTGCCAGCAGCTTACCGCCCGAACCGTGGACTCTAGCGCACGAGCCAGATACGCAGTATTTT. Translated, it gives CASSLPPEPWTLAHEPDTQYF.

The chain employs TRBV9 and TRBJ2-5; 8 bases are shared with TRBD2. The CDR3 is 14 residues long. V shed 0 bases and J 5 bases; nucleotides not matched to a gene: 3. Germline V gives CDR1 SGDLS, CDR2 YYNGEE. CDR3 residues: CASSVEASGETQYF. The CDR3 DNA reads as TGTGCCAGCAGCGTAGAGGCTAGCGGGGAGACCCAGTACTTC.

The chain employs TRBV2 and TRBJ2-1; D may be TRBD2 (5 bases). The CDR3 spans 10 residues. Trimming left V 7 bases short and J 10 bases short, with 8 bases between. CDR1 is SNHLY, CDR2 FYNNEI, per germline. CDR3 protein: CASIALEQFF. In DNA form, the CDR3 reads TGTGCCAGCATAGCGCTGGAGCAGTTCTTC.

The rearrangement links TRBV30 to TRBJ2-7, with 8 bases matching TRBD2. J gave up 7 bases and V 4 bases, and 9 bases lay outside the gene matches. Germline CDR1 GTSNPN, CDR2 SVGIG (reference sequence). This CDR3 is built from 13 residues. CDR3 protein: CAWTPSGGGEQYF. The CDR3 DNA sequence: TGTGCCTGGACCCCAAGCGGGGGAGGAGAGCAGTACTTC.

The V call is TRBV7-2, the J call TRBJ2-3, with 7 bases that match TRBD2. With 4 bases clipped from V and 3 bases from J, the junction kept 10 bases outside the gene matches. Germline CDR1 is SGHTA and CDR2 is FQGNSA. The CDR3 totals 16 residues. The CDR3 loop is CASSSRAGRGTDTQYF. CDR3 nucleotides: TGTGCCAGCAGCTCAAGAGCGGGGAGAGGGACAGATACGCAGTATTTT.

Notes on this clone: The same CDR3 also results from other DNA sequences found in this sample. The chain carries TRBV28 and TRBJ2-2; 10 bases line up with TRBD1. The CDR3 sequence is 15 residues long. Germline V gene lookup returns CDR1 MDHEN and CDR2 SYDVKM. V dropped 10 bases and J dropped 4; count of bases not matched to a gene: 9. CDR3 DNA: TGTGCCACCATACAGGACAGGGGGGGCACCGGGGAGCTGTTTTTT. This encodes CATIQDRGGTGELFF.